This TCR beta chain was recorded in a study of graft-versus-host responses after intestinal transplantation. Study-wide context: Grafts that recipients had were multivisceral, liver-intestinal, or isolated intestinal transplants. Anti-thymocyte globulin served as induction for all recipients, who then took tacrolimus and steroids for approximately three years.

Germline-derived CDR1 and CDR2 are SGHDN and FVKESK. V shed 5 bases and J 5 bases; nucleotides not matched to a gene: 8. CDR3 length equals 15 residues. Produced via immunoSEQ multiplex PCR; TCRdb's table is partial and in-frame only. The repertoire consists of 80,000 to 90,000 clones, with roughly 90% occurring once and the leading ten covering more than 0.3%. As for this clone: Its antigen is currently unknown.

Overall study results and limits: Early post-transplant falls in HvG clones accompanied the peak levels of circulating GvH clones. Present in recipient marrow, GvH clones included some that appeared first in ileum or blood.

The chain is built from TRBV14 and TRBJ2-5, with TRBD1 matching 10 bases. Material: unstimulated CD4+ T cells sorted from spleen or lymph node cells, obtained before intestinal transplant. The clonotype was recovered from a human donor who received an intestinal transplant. The CDR3 coding sequence is TGTGCCAGCAGCTTCCGGACAGGGGGTTCGGAGACCCAGTACTTC. Translation gives CASSFRTGGSETQYF. Full variable domain (missing parts from reference TRBV14 and TRBJ2-5): EAGVTQFPSHSVIEKGQTVTLRCDPISGHDNLYWYRRVMGKEIKFLLHFVKESKQDESGMPNNRFLAERTGGTYSTLKVQPAELEDSGVYFCASSFRTGGSETQYFGPGTRLLVL.